These T cell receptor beta chains were read from a single sample in a study of T cell repertoires in cytomegalovirus infection. For these receptors, no antigen is known. MiXCR was run by TCRdb on the reads, yielding one entry per CDR3 protein. Of about 310,000 distinct CDR3 sequences listed, 25% are singletons. Sequenced material: cultured PBMCs, taken from culture after CMV antigen stimulation. These receptors came from a human donor in good health (CMV status not recorded). Some clones in this sample may be carry-over from other donors' samples. The CDR3 runs from the conserved cysteine through the conserved F or W. Fields, in order: CDR3 DNA, CDR3 protein, clone size, J gene, V gene, D gene. D genes are given only for firm matches. Some rows mark clone size as missing; the rest say once, few, many or name a class of expanded clone.

TGTGCCAGCGCAGGGAGAGACAGGGACACCGGGGAGCTGTTTTTT CASAGRDRDTGELFF NA TRBJ2-2 TRBV4-2 TRBD1
TGTGCCACCAACAGGGGCGGGGGCAATCAGCCCCAGCATTTT CATNRGGGNQPQHF few TRBJ1-5 TRBV28 TRBD1
TGTGCCAGTAGTATTGGACAGACGAACACTGAAGCTTTCTTT CASSIGQTNTEAFF NA TRBJ1-1 TRBV19 NA
TGTGCCAGCAGCCACAGGGGAGGCACCTATAATTCACCCCTCCACTTT CASSHRGGTYNSPLHF NA TRBJ1-6 TRBV14 NA
TGTGCCAGTAGTATAGATGGGCGTGAGCAGTTCTTC CASSIDGREQFF NA TRBJ2-1 TRBV19 NA
TGCAGTGCTAGAGCGGACTACGAAGAAGTGGCCTACGAGCAGTACTTC CSARADYEEVAYEQYF few TRBJ2-7 TRBV20-1 NA
TGCGCCAGCAGCTCCCCACAGGGTGAGAACTATGGCTACACCTTC CASSSPQGENYGYTF few TRBJ1-2 TRBV5-1 NA
TGCGCCAGCAGCCAAGAACAGGGGGCAGCTTTCTTT CASSQEQGAAFF few TRBJ1-1 TRBV4-1 TRBD1
TGCGCCAGCAGCCAAGATGGGCAGAACTATGGCTACACCTTC CASSQDGQNYGYTF NA TRBJ1-2 TRBV4-3 NA
TGTGCCACCGACAGGGACAGGGGAGTCGGGCCCCAGCATTTT CATDRDRGVGPQHF few TRBJ1-5 TRBV12-3/TRBV12-4 TRBD1
TGTGCCAGCAGTAAAGGTCCGGGAGGTCGTGAGCAGTTCTTC CASSKGPGGREQFF NA TRBJ2-1 TRBV7-2 TRBD2
TGTGCCAGCAGTCGTGACAGGGTAGACGAGCAGTACTTC CASSRDRVDEQYF many TRBJ2-7 TRBV12-3/TRBV12-4 TRBD1
TGTGCCAGCAGCTTAGGGGGACTAGGGTTCTACAATGAGCAGTTCTTC CASSLGGLGFYNEQFF many TRBJ2-1 TRBV7-9 TRBD2
TGTGCCAGCAGCGTAGGGGGCGGACTGAGGACCGGGGAGCTGTTTTTT CASSVGGGLRTGELFF NA TRBJ2-2 TRBV9 NA
TGCGCCAACGGATCACCCCTCCACTTT CANGSPLHF many TRBJ1-6 TRBV4-1 NA
TGTGCCAGCAAAGAGGGTCGTGGGGCCAACGTCCTGACTTTC CASKEGRGANVLTF few TRBJ2-6 TRBV19 NA
TGTGCCACCAGTGGGGCCGAGCAGTTCTTC CATSGAEQFF NA TRBJ2-1 TRBV24-1 NA
TGTGCCAGCAGCTTACAACACAGGACCGGGGAGCTGTTTTTT CASSLQHRTGELFF once TRBJ2-2 TRBV7-3 NA
TGTGCCAGCAAAGTAACAACCAGCACAGATACGCAGTATTTT CASKVTTSTDTQYF NA TRBJ2-3 TRBV5-8 NA
TGTGCCAGCAGCAGGACCAATGAAAAACTGTTTTTT CASSRTNEKLFF few TRBJ1-4 TRBV7-8 NA
TGCAGTGCTCCTCGAAGCGGGGGGGACGAGCAGTACTTC CSAPRSGGDEQYF NA TRBJ2-7 TRBV20-1 TRBD2
TGTGCCAGCAGCCTACAGACCCCAGGTGAGCAGTTCTTC CASSLQTPGEQFF NA TRBJ2-1 TRBV7-2 NA